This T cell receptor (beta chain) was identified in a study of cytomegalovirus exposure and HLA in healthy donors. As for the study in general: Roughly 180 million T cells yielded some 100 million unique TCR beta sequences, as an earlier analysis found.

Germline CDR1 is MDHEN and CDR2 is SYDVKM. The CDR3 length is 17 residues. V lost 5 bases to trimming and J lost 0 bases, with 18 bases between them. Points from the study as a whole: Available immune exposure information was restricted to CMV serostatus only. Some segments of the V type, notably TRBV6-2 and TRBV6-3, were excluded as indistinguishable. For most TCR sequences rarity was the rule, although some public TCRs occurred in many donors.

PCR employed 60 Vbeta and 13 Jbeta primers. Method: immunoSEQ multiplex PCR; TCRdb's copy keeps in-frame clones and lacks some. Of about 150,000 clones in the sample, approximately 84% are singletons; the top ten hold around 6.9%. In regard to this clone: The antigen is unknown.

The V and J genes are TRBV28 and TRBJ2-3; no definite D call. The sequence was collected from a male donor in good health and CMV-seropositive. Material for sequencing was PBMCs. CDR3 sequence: CASSPASADRSTDTQYF. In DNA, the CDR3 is TGTGCCAGCAGTCCAGCGTCGGCAGACCGTAGCACAGATACGCAGTATTTT.